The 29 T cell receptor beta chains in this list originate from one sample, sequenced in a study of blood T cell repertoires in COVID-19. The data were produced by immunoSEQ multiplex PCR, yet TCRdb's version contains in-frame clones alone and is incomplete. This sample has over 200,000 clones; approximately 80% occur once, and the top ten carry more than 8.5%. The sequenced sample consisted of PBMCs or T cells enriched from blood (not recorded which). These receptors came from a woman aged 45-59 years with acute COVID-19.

CDR3 in amino acids: CASSLTSGGYNEQFF. The CDR3 coding sequence is TGTGCCAGCAGCCTGACTAGCGGGGGATACAATGAGCAGTTCTTC. The rearrangement links TRBV5-6 to TRBJ2-1; the match to TRBD2 covers 12 bases. The CDR3 length is 15 residues. Germline trimming cut 4 bases from V and 4 bases from J; bases unmatched to any gene: 3. CDR1 is SGHDT, CDR2 YYEEEE, per germline.

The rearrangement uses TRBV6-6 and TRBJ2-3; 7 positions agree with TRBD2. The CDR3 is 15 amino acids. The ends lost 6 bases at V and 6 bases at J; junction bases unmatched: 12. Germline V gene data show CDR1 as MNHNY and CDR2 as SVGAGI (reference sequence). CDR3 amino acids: CASRKSGVPVDTQYF. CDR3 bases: TGTGCCAGCAGGAAGAGCGGGGTTCCAGTCGATACGCAGTATTTT.

The CDR3 sequence is CASSLLGQNNEQFF. CDR3 DNA sequence: TGTGCCAGCAGCTTACTGGGGCAGAACAATGAGCAGTTCTTC. The V gene is TRBV7-3, the J gene TRBJ2-1, with D possibly matching TRBD1 (5 bases). V gave up 2 bases and J gave up 5 bases, with 10 bases separating them. CDR1 and CDR2 (germline): SGHTA, FQGTGA. The CDR3 extends over 14 amino acids.

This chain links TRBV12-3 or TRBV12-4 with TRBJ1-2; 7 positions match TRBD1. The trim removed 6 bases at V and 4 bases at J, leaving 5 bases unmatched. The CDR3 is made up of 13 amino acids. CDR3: CASRRTGIYGYTF. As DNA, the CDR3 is TGTGCCAGCAGACGGACAGGAATCTATGGCTACACCTTC.

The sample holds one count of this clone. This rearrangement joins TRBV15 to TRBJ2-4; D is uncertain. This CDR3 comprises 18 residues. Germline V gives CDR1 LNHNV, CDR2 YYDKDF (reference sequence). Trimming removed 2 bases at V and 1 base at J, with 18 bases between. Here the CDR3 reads CATSRNFPSDSAKNIQYF. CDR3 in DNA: TGTGCCACCAGCAGAAATTTCCCATCCGATAGTGCCAAAAACATTCAGTACTTC.

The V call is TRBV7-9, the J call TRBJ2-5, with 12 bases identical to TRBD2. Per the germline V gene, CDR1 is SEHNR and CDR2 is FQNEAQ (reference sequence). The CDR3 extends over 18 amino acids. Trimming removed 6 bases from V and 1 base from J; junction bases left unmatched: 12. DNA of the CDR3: TGTGCCAGCAGTCCGGGGGCTCTAGCGGGAGGGCCCCAAGAGACCCAGTACTTC. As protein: CASSPGALAGGPQETQYF.

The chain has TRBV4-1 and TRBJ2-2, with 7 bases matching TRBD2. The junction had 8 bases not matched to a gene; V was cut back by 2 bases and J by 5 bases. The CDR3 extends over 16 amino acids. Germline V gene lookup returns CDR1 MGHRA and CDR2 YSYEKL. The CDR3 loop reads CASSQQMLAATGELFF. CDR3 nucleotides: TGCGCCAGCAGCCAACAGATGCTAGCGGCAACCGGGGAGCTGTTTTTT.

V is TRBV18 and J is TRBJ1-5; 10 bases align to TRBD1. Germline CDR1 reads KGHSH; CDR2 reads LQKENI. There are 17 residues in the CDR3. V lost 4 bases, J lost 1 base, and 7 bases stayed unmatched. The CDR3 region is CASSLAGQGGSNQPQHF. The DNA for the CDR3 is TGTGCCAGCTCACTCGCCGGACAGGGGGGGAGCAATCAGCCCCAGCATTTT.

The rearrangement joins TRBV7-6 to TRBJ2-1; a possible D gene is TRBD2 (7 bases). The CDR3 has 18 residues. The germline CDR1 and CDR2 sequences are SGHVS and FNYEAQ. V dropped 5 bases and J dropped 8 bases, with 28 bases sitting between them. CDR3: CASSALPGVGGRADEQFF. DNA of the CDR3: TGTGCCAGCAGCGCCCTCCCCGGTGTAGGGGGGAGGGCCGATGAGCAGTTCTTC. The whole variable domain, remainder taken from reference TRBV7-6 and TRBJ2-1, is GAGVSQSPRYKVTKRGQDVALRCDPISGHVSLYWYRQALGQGPEFLTYFNYEAQQDKSGLPNDRFSAERPEGSISTLTIQRTEQRDSAMYRCASSALPGVGGRADEQFFGPGTRLTVL.

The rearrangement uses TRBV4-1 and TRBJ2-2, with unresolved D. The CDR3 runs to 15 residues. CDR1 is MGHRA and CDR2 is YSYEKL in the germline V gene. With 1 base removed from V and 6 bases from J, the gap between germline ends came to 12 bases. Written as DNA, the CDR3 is TGCGCCAGCAGCCAAGGACACTCCCAGGCCGGGGAGCTGTTTTTT. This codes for CASSQGHSQAGELFF.

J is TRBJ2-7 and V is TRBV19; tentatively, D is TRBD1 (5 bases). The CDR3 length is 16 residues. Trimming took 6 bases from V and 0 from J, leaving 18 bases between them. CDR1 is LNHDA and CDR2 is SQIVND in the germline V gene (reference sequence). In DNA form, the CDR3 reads TGTGCCAGTAGCCCCAAGACAGTTCTGAGCTCCTACGAGCAGTACTTC. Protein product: CASSPKTVLSSYEQYF.

CDR3 sequence reads: CATSDPRQGLETQYF. In DNA form, the CDR3 reads TGTGCCACCAGTGATCCCCGACAGGGGTTGGAGACCCAGTACTTC. This chain connects TRBV24-1 to TRBJ2-5; 8 bases fit TRBD1. CDR1 is KGHDR, CDR2 SFDVKD, per germline. This CDR3 comprises 15 residues. J was trimmed by 5 bases and V by 3 bases; bases with no gene match: 7.

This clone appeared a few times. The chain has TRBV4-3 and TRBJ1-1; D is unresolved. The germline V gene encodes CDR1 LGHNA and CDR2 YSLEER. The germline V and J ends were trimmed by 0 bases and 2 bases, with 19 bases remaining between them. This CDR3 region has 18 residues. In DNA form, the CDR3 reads TGCGCCAGCAGCCAAGACCCGGGAGGCCCGAGACTAAACACTGAAGCTTTCTTT. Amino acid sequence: CASSQDPGGPRLNTEAFF.

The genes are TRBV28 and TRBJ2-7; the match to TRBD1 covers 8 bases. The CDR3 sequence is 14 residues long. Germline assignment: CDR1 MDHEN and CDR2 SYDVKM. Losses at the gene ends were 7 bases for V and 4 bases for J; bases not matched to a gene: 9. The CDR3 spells CASIKAGGLYEQYF. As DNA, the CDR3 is TGTGCCAGCATAAAGGCAGGGGGCTTATACGAGCAGTACTTC.

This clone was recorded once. The CDR3 loop is CASGPLYGTGSNQPQHF. The CDR3 nucleotides read TGTGCTAGTGGCCCCCTTTACGGGACAGGGAGCAATCAGCCCCAGCATTTT. The chain links TRBV12-5 to TRBJ1-5; 9 bases agree with TRBD1. The germline V gene encodes CDR1 LGHNT and CDR2 FRNRAP. V shed 6 bases, J shed 1 base, and the junction held 10 bases outside the gene matches. The CDR3 runs to 17 residues.

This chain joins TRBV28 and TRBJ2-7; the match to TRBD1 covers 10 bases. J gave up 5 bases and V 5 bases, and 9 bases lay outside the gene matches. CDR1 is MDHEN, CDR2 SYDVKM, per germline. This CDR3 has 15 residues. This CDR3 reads CASSGPGTGEDEQYF. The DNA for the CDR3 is TGTGCCAGCAGTGGCCCCGGGACAGGGGAGGACGAGCAGTACTTC.

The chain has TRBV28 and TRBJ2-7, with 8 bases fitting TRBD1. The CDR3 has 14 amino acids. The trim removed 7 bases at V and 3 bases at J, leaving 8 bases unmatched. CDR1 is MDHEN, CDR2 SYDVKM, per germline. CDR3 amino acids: CASIEGTGRYEQYF. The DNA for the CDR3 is TGTGCCAGCATCGAAGGGACAGGACGCTACGAGCAGTACTTC.

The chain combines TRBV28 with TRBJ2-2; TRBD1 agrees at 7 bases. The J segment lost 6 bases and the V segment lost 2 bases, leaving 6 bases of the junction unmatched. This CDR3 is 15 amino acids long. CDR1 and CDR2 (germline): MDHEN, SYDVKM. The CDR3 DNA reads TGTGCCAGCAGTTTAGTGGCTAGGGGGCCCGGGGAGCTGTTTTTT. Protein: CASSLVARGPGELFF.

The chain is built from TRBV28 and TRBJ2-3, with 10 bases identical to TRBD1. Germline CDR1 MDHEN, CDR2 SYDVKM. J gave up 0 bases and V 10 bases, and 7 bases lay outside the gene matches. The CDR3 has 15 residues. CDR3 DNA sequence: TGTGCCACCCAGATGGGACAGGGGAGCACAGATACGCAGTATTTT. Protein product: CATQMGQGSTDTQYF.

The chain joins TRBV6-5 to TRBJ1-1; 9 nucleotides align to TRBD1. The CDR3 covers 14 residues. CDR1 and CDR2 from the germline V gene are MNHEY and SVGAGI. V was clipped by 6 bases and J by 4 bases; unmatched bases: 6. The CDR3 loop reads CASSRQGESTEAFF. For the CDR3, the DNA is TGTGCCAGCAGCCGACAGGGGGAGAGCACTGAAGCTTTCTTT.

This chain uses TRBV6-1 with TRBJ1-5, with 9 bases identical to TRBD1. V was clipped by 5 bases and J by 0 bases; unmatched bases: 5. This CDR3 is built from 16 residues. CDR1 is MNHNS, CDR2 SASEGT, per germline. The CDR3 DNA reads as TGTGCCAGCAGTAAAGGACAGGGGAGTAGCAATCAGCCCCAGCATTTT. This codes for CASSKGQGSSNQPQHF.

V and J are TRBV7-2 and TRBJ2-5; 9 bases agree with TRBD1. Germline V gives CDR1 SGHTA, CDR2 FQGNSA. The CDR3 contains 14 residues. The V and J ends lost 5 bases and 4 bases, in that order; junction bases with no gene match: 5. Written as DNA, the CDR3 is TGTGCCAGCAGCGAATCGGGACAGGGAGAGACCCAGTACTTC. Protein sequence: CASSESGQGETQYF.

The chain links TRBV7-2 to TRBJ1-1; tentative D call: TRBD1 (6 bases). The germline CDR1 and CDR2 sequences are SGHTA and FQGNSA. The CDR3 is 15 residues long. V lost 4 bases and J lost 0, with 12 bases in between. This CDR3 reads CASSSRGTLNTEAFF. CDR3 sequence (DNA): TGTGCCAGCAGCTCCAGGGGTACCCTGAACACTGAAGCTTTCTTT.

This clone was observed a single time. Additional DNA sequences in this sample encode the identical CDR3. The CDR3 reads CASSPTGSNSPLHF. DNA of the CDR3: TGTGCCAGTAGCCCTACAGGGAGCAATTCACCCCTCCACTTT. The chain carries TRBV19 and TRBJ1-6, with D tentatively TRBD1 (6 bases). CDR3 length: 14 residues. CDR1 LNHDA and CDR2 SQIVND come from the germline V gene (reference sequence). The ends were cut back, 6 bases at V and 7 bases at J, with 13 bases in the middle.

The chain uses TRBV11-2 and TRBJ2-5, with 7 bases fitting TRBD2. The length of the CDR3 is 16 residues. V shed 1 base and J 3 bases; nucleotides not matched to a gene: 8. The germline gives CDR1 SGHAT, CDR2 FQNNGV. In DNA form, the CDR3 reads TGTGCCAGCAGCTTAGGAACAACTAGCGCCGAAGAGACCCAGTACTTC. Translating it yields CASSLGTTSAEETQYF.

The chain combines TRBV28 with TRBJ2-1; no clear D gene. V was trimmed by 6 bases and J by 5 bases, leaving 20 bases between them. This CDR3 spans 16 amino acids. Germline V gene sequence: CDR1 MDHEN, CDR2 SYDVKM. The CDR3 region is CASSLSGGPIHNEQFF. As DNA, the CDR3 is TGTGCCAGCAGCCTCTCCGGCGGTCCAATACACAATGAGCAGTTCTTC.

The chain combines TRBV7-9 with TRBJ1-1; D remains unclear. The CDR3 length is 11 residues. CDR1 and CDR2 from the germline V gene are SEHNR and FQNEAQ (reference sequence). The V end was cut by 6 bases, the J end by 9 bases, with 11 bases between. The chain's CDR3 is CASSNSSKAFF. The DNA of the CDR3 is TGTGCCAGCAGTAACTCTAGTAAAGCTTTCTTT.

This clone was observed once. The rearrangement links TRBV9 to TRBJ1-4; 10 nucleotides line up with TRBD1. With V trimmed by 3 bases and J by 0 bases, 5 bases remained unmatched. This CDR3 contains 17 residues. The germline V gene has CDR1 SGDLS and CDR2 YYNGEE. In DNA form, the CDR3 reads TGTGCCAGCAGCGCAGGACAGGGGGTGGCAACTAATGAAAAACTGTTTTTT. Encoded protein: CASSAGQGVATNEKLFF.

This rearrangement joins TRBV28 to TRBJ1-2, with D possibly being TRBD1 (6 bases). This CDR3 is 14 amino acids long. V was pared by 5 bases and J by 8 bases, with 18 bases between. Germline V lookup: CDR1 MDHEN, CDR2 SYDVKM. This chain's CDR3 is CASSTNRALRGYTF. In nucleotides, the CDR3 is TGTGCCAGCAGTACGAACAGGGCCCTGCGGGGCTACACCTTC.